These 2 T cell receptor beta chains were all obtained from the same sample, sequenced in a study of T cells in Graves' hyperthyroidism and ophthalmopathy. TCR beta CDR3 regions were amplified from RNA. In the first-round RT-PCR of the TCR CDR3, the HTBI primer set was used. TCRdb recomputed calls from the multiplex PCR reads with MiXCR, one row per CDR3 protein. The table lists 300,000 or so distinct CDR3 sequences, about 18% of them singletons. Sample: blood. Receptor source: a woman aged 45-59 years with Graves' hyperthyroidism.

The table lists this clonotype with many counts. The chain couples TRBV7-2 to TRBJ2-5; 9 bases line up with TRBD2. The CDR3 consists of 16 residues. CDR1 and CDR2 from the germline V gene are SGHTA and FQGNSA. The trim removed 3 bases at V and 2 bases at J, leaving 7 bases unmatched. The CDR3 loop is CASSFAGGPWQETQYF. The CDR3, as DNA: TGTGCCAGCAGCTTCGCGGGAGGGCCTTGGCAAGAGACCCAGTACTTC.

The sample holds a few counts of this clonotype. The CDR3 region is CASSHRGGGSTEAFF. The CDR3 bases are TGTGCCAGCAGCCATCGAGGGGGTGGGAGCACTGAAGCTTTCTTT. This chain uses TRBV3-1 with TRBJ1-1; D possibly corresponds to TRBD1 (6 bases). The V gene lost 3 bases and the J gene lost 4 bases, with 15 bases spanning the gap. The germline V gene encodes CDR1 LGHDT and CDR2 YNNKEL (reference sequence). This CDR3 has 15 residues.